Here is one T cell receptor beta chain with its context. This clone has just one count. It has no known antigen specificity. Base quality data are lacking; no much larger clone is found one base away. Library creation used the immunoSEQ multiplex PCR assay. The multiplex PCR relied on a mix of 60 forward primers for TCR Vbeta segments and 13 reverse primers for TCR Jbeta segments. The CDR3 region of rearranged TCR beta genes was amplified from genomic DNA by a multiplex PCR assay. The Illumina HiSeq System was used to sequence the amplified TCR beta libraries as 87-base-pair reads. The original pipeline was this. A later analysis counted around 72 million unique TCR beta chains across the approximately 700 repertoires, and around 9.9 million of these chains were shared by at least two donors. A nearest-neighbor algorithm error-corrected the raw reads and collapsed the reads into unique sequences, merging closely related sequences to remove PCR and sequencing errors. V, D and J gene segments were assigned by aligning CDR3 sequences to IMGT reference sequences. Each retained sequence needed at least a six-nucleotide match to both a V gene segment and a J gene segment. Rearrangements were called productive when the CDR3 lacked stop codons and stayed in frame with V and J; all others were non-productive. Following IMGT convention, CDR3 was defined as the stretch from the second conserved V-encoded cysteine up to the conserved J-encoded phenylalanine. Sequences without an unambiguous match to a single V gene segment were excluded from the earlier analysis of about 640 of the donors. In an earlier analysis of about 590 of the donors, a V segment was called functional when productive rearrangements were above 56.7%, and segregating when the standard deviation between donors exceeded 5%. A statistical classification framework was built for diagnosing cytomegalovirus status from the catalog of TCR beta chain sequences. A later analysis assigned V and J genes by comparing TCR nucleotide sequences with IMGT/GENE-DB human TR gene sequences. Using the TCRdist pipeline, a later analysis assigned CDR3 sequences along with most-parsimonious VDJ recombination scenarios. In a later analysis, every TCR beta chain was defined by the combination of its CDR3 amino acid sequence and its V-gene family, and reads without a unique V-gene family were dropped. As a way to deal with suspected cross-contamination and a sequencing artifact, a later analysis dropped 640 or so nucleotide sequences that were highly shared and had low generation probability. In a later analysis, a clonal expansion index was calculated for each public chain from normalized within-repertoire ranks of inferred template counts. A later analysis computed generation probabilities with a VDJ recombination model fitted to out-of-frame rearrangements, and checked the results against IGoR. Hypergeometric tests were used in a later analysis to score TCR-TCR, TCR-HLA and TCR-CMV co-occurrence, with a repertoire-size bias correction applied to the TCR pairs. A later analysis estimated false discovery rates by permuting HLA or CMV assignments 20 times. In a later analysis, co-occurring TCRs were grouped using DBSCAN, with TCRdist sequence similarity added in when clustering inside HLA-allele-positive subsets. Repertoires with fewer than 30,000 or more than 120,000 public chains were left out of co-occurrence clustering, as were four to six repertoires with anomalous nucleotide sharing. TCRdb's version of the immuneACCESS table is confined to in-frame rearrangements and falls short of the full clone set. An unresolved V gene accounts for under half of the shortfall where checked; the remainder is of unknown origin. For V, J and clone size, that table is used; D and trimming come from the DNA. The sample table lists roughly 200,000 clones, roughly 80% of them with a count of one. Of the sample, approximately 3% falls within the top ten clones.

The data were obtained in a study of cytomegalovirus exposure and HLA in healthy donors (dated by TCRdb to the late 2010s). A note on the overall study: In an earlier analysis of some 550 of the donors, 276 Gb of sequence data and 95 million to 130 million unique TCR beta sequences from roughly 180 million T cells were reported. High-throughput TCR immunosequencing, statistical association of individual TCRs with disease status, and machine learning were combined to predict cytomegalovirus infection status. A later analysis re-analyzed previously published TCR beta repertoires from 666 donors and added high-resolution HLA genotyping to study TCR occurrence patterns. Typing coverage varied by locus: roughly 620-640 donors for A, B, C, DRB1 and DQB1; roughly 500 for DQA1; more than 600 for DPA1; around 450 for DPB1. Among the approximately 400 genotyped donors, approximately 81% belonged to the genetic ancestry cluster associated with self-reported Caucasian donors. A later genetic analysis took genome-wide SNP genotypes for about three fifths of the 666 donors and used that subset as a discovery cohort. Every discovery cohort repertoire had been produced on one sequencing platform. Donor age, sex, ethnicity and CMV serostatus were compiled together with the repertoire data. The later analysis used no new phenotypic data to find candidate immune exposures, relying instead on TCR beta sequences and their occurrence across donors. The aim of the study was to test whether cataloging public T cell receptors could identify signatures of past pathogen exposure. In an earlier analysis of around 540 of the donors, high-throughput TCR beta sequencing was used to judge whether each TCR beta V gene segment behaved as functional or pseudogenic. Besides the first cohort of approximately 670 subjects, a separate validation cohort made up of around 120 different subjects was used. Approximately 330 gigabases of sequencing data and roughly 80 million unique TCR sequences made up an early release that covered fewer than 650 HLA-typed donors. Four to six DR-DQ haplotypes were handled as single units for association and clustering, since linkage in the cohort was strong. Among roughly 400 genotyped donors of the cohort, an average of around 240,000 unique TCR beta nucleotide sequences were sequenced per donor, about a sixth of them non-productive. HLA typing included class I and class II loci at four-digit resolution. The T cell repertoires of under 750 subjects were profiled by immunosequencing and related to cytomegalovirus serostatus.

Paper-wide results and their limitations: In a later analysis, several top co-occurrence clusters were reported to appear linked to parvovirus B19, influenza, CMV and Epstein-Barr virus. Across donors, most TCR sequences were observed very rarely, whereas some public TCRs were present in many individuals. Specific HLA alleles were associated with about 17,000 TCR beta sequences at a false discovery rate of 0.05 in a later analysis. A later genetic analysis associated a missense DCLRE1C variant with V-gene and J-gene trimming of TCR beta chains, and an independent cohort replicated the association. In a later analysis, TCR association rates were found to vary across HLA loci, with the most associated TCRs seen for DRB1 alleles and the fewest for HLA-C alleles. Compared with the 666-donor mean, donors in an Asian-associated ancestry cluster had fewer N-insertions in productive TCRs, according to a later genetic analysis. A cluster of highly shared sequence variants was judged likely to be a technical artifact of the sequencing pipeline. When HLA alleles, especially DR and DQ, strongly co-occurred, TCR associations were difficult to assign to individual alleles. Only TCR beta chains were sequenced in this cohort, and the absence of alpha or paired-chain data limited detectable features. CMV serostatus was the only immune exposure information available for the cohort. The study gave a list of about 160 TCR beta chains associated with cytomegalovirus. The earlier analysis of approximately 540 of the donors excluded 15 to 20 rarely observed V segments, including chromosome 9 orphons, because counts were too low. The authors suggested that the approach could potentially be generalized to other disease states and immunological phenotypes. Sequencing depth was assumed to be roughly uniform across donors in the presence/absence analyses, though that assumption may not hold. Because HLA typing was unavailable for some donors at each locus, only the typed subset was used in association tests. A few of the identified cytomegalovirus-associated TCR beta chains were confirmed in vitro to be specific for cytomegalovirus antigens. The classifier was reported to diagnose cytomegalovirus status with high specificity and sensitivity in both the original and validation cohorts. In a later analysis, most CMV-associated TCR beta chains were found to appear HLA-restricted, with HLA associations seemingly driven largely by CMV exposure. In a later analysis, HLA-associated TCR beta chains were found to be more clonally expanded and to have lower generation probabilities than equally common non-associated chains. Because the 87-base-pair reads could not distinguish some IMGT-functional V segments, including TRBV6-2 and TRBV6-3, those segments were excluded. Correlated functional status among segregating V segments might be attributable to linkage disequilibrium, but an unknown experimental factor could not be ruled out. In an earlier analysis of about 600 of the donors, most TCR beta V segments appeared in productive rearrangements about 87% or about 30% of the time, broadly matching IMGT annotations. A further reported finding was that TCR beta sequences accurately predicted the HLA-A and HLA-B alleles for most subjects in the first cohort.

Taken from the germline V gene, the CDR1 and CDR2 loops are SGDLS and YYNGEE. V and J are trimmed by 4 bases and 1 base, and the gene matches miss 9 bases of the junction. The CDR3 goes from the cysteine to the phenylalanine over 16 residues. Solely the CDR3 DNA is kept, with 48 bases framed from the first base. The cohort consisted of 666 healthy bone marrow donors. At the time of sampling, all cohort members were nominally healthy, though unrecorded immune exposures were likely present. The donor was CMV seronegative and belonged to the group of 352 seronegative cohort members. Every donor gave a peripheral blood sample, and the peripheral blood mononuclear cells from that sample were used for TCR beta sequencing. Genomic DNA was extracted from the blood cell samples with the Qiagen DNeasy Blood Extraction Kit.

The clonotype was recovered from a woman aged 25 to 45 in good health and CMV-seronegative. Material for sequencing was PBMCs. The chain joins TRBV9 to TRBJ2-3; 7 nucleotides in the junction match TRBD1. The CDR3 amino acid sequence is: CASSTYRGRGTDTQYF. DNA sequence: TGTGCCAGCAGCACTTACAGGGGAAGAGGCACAGATACGCAGTATTTT. The variable domain in full, with residues beyond the CDR3 obtained from the reference TRBV9 and TRBJ2-3 genes, is DSGVTQTPKHLITATGQRVTLRCSPRSGDLSVYWYQQSLDQGLQFLIQYYNGEERAKGNILERFSAQQFPDLHSELNLSSLELGDSALYFCASSTYRGRGTDTQYFGPGTRLTVL.